Listed below are T cell receptor beta chains from one sample, sequenced in a study of blood T cell repertoires in COVID-19. Clones were read by immunoSEQ multiplex PCR, and TCRdb kept only the in-frame ones, dropping some. The data show roughly 230,000 clones, around 90% seen once. Sequenced input: peripheral blood. The receptors shown here come from a woman aged 55 to 70 with COVID-19, enrolled during active disease. The CDR3 runs from the conserved cysteine through the conserved F or W. D genes are given only for firm matches. Size tells how often a clone was seen (once, few, many) or the class of an expanded clone, and some rows leave it out.

clone_size: NA; j_call: TRBJ2-1; v_call: TRBV7-2; d_call: NA; cdr3_aa: CASSKLLDGEQFF; cdr3_nt: TGTGCCAGCAGCAAATTACTAGATGGTGAGCAGTTCTTC
clone_size: NA; j_call: TRBJ1-4; v_call: TRBV7-2; d_call: NA; cdr3_aa: CASSLAGTSGEKLFF; cdr3_nt: TGTGCCAGCAGCTTAGCCGGGACATCGGGTGAAAAACTGTTTTTT
clone_size: NA; j_call: TRBJ1-6; v_call: TRBV11-3; d_call: NA; cdr3_aa: CASTTGYLYNSPLHF; cdr3_nt: TGTGCCAGCACTACAGGGTACCTTTATAATTCACCCCTCCACTTT
clone_size: NA; j_call: TRBJ1-1; v_call: TRBV25-1; d_call: NA; cdr3_aa: CASSEWGGTEAFF; cdr3_nt: TGTGCCAGCAGTGAATGGGGCGGCACTGAAGCTTTCTTT
clone_size: once; j_call: TRBJ2-2; v_call: TRBV5-1; d_call: TRBD1; cdr3_aa: CASSRRLPTGANTGELFF; cdr3_nt: TGCGCCAGCAGCCGCCGACTACCGACAGGGGCGAACACCGGGGAGCTGTTTTTT
clone_size: NA; j_call: TRBJ1-1; v_call: TRBV19; d_call: TRBD1; cdr3_aa: CASRTGMLAEAFF; cdr3_nt: TGTGCCAGTAGGACAGGGATGCTCGCTGAAGCTTTCTTT
clone_size: NA; j_call: TRBJ1-1; v_call: TRBV9; d_call: NA; cdr3_aa: CASSVDRLNTEAFF; cdr3_nt: TGTGCCAGCAGCGTGGACAGACTGAACACTGAAGCTTTCTTT
clone_size: NA; j_call: TRBJ2-1; v_call: TRBV18; d_call: NA; cdr3_aa: CASSLVMGGPEYEQFF; cdr3_nt: TGTGCCAGCTCACTGGTTATGGGGGGGCCTGAGTATGAGCAGTTCTTC
clone_size: NA; j_call: TRBJ1-1; v_call: TRBV4-2; d_call: TRBD1; cdr3_aa: CASSPSGQGNTEAFF; cdr3_nt: TGTGCCAGCAGCCCCTCCGGACAGGGGAACACTGAAGCTTTCTTT
clone_size: NA; j_call: TRBJ1-6; v_call: TRBV9; d_call: NA; cdr3_aa: CASSPEGSFNSPLHF; cdr3_nt: TGTGCCAGCAGCCCCGAGGGATCCTTTAATTCACCCCTCCACTTT
clone_size: once; j_call: TRBJ1-1; v_call: TRBV10-2; d_call: NA; cdr3_aa: CASNQGRGTEAFF; cdr3_nt: TGCGCCAGCAACCAGGGAAGGGGGACTGAAGCTTTCTTT
clone_size: NA; j_call: TRBJ2-1; v_call: TRBV5-6; d_call: TRBD1; cdr3_aa: CASSGGQGSYDEQFF; cdr3_nt: TGTGCCAGCAGCGGGGGACAGGGGAGCTACGATGAGCAGTTCTTC
clone_size: NA; j_call: TRBJ2-2; v_call: TRBV11-2; d_call: NA; cdr3_aa: CASSSFAGKNTGELFF; cdr3_nt: TGTGCCAGCAGCTCCTTTGCGGGAAAGAACACCGGGGAGCTGTTTTTT
clone_size: NA; j_call: TRBJ2-2; v_call: TRBV9; d_call: TRBD1; cdr3_aa: CASSVDSGGTGELFF; cdr3_nt: TGTGCCAGCAGCGTAGATTCAGGGGGCACCGGGGAGCTGTTTTTT
clone_size: NA; j_call: TRBJ2-5; v_call: TRBV7-9; d_call: TRBD1; cdr3_aa: CASSRGTGQETQYF; cdr3_nt: TGTGCCAGCAGCCGAGGGACAGGCCAAGAGACCCAGTACTTC
clone_size: NA; j_call: TRBJ2-7; v_call: TRBV5-6; d_call: TRBD1; cdr3_aa: CASSSVRQGASYEQYF; cdr3_nt: TGTGCCAGCAGTTCAGTTAGGCAGGGGGCATCTTACGAGCAGTACTTC
clone_size: NA; j_call: TRBJ2-5; v_call: TRBV3-1/TRBV3-2; d_call: TRBD2; cdr3_aa: CASSLTGTSGETQYF; cdr3_nt: TGTGCCAGCAGTTTGACCGGGACTAGCGGGGAGACCCAGTACTTC
clone_size: NA; j_call: TRBJ1-2; v_call: TRBV7-2; d_call: NA; cdr3_aa: CASRSQGLRNYGYTF; cdr3_nt: TGTGCCAGCAGATCACAGGGACTAAGGAACTATGGCTACACCTTC
clone_size: NA; j_call: TRBJ1-5; v_call: TRBV10-3; d_call: NA; cdr3_aa: CAISVEGGSQPQHF; cdr3_nt: TGTGCCATCAGTGTCGAAGGGGGATCTCAGCCCCAGCATTTT
clone_size: once; j_call: TRBJ2-3; v_call: TRBV7-3; d_call: TRBD2; cdr3_aa: CASSLRGPRLASGDTDTQYF; cdr3_nt: TGTGCCAGCAGCTTAAGGGGGCCCCGGTTGGCTAGCGGGGATACAGATACGCAGTATTTT
clone_size: NA; j_call: TRBJ1-6; v_call: TRBV5-5; d_call: NA; cdr3_aa: CASSPEADSYNSPLHF; cdr3_nt: TGTGCCAGCAGCCCGGAGGCGGACTCCTATAATTCACCCCTCCACTTT
clone_size: NA; j_call: TRBJ1-2; v_call: TRBV19; d_call: TRBD1; cdr3_aa: CASNNWRGRQTSLANYGYTF; cdr3_nt: TGTGCCAGTAATAATTGGAGGGGGCGGCAGACTTCGTTGGCTAACTATGGCTACACCTTC